This is a list of T cell receptor beta chains from one sample in a study of OX40 agonist ivuxolimab in advanced cancers. Produced via immunoSEQ multiplex PCR; TCRdb's table is partial and in-frame only. The sample includes roughly 23,000 clones, 75% to 90% of them seen just once. The sample consisted of CD4+ or CD8+ T cells sorted from blood, taken in a trial of the OX40 agonist ivuxolimab. These receptors were taken from an adult with an advanced solid tumor such as melanoma, head and neck, liver or kidney cancer. CDR3s include the opening cysteine and the closing phenylalanine or tryptophan. The D gene is left open where the match is weak. Expanded clones are given a class, and other clones once, few, many or no size at all.

CDR3nt: TGCGCCAGCAGCCAATCTTTGGGACAGTTATACTACGAGCAGTACTTC; CDR3aa: CASSQSLGQLYYEQYF; d_gene: TRBD1; j_gene: TRBJ2-7; v_gene: TRBV4-3; len: 16; abundance: NA
CDR3nt: TGTGCCAGCAGTTTAGAGGGGATACGGACTGAAGCTTTCTTT; CDR3aa: CASSLEGIRTEAFF; d_gene: NA; j_gene: TRBJ1-1; v_gene: TRBV28; len: 14; abundance: NA
CDR3nt: TGTGCCAGCAGCGTAGGGGCAGGGACTGAAGCTTTCTTT; CDR3aa: CASSVGAGTEAFF; d_gene: NA; j_gene: TRBJ1-1; v_gene: TRBV9; len: 13; abundance: few
CDR3nt: TGCGCCAGCAGCCCACAACCGACAGGGGGCGGCGATACGCAGTATTTT; CDR3aa: CASSPQPTGGGDTQYF; d_gene: TRBD1; j_gene: TRBJ2-3; v_gene: TRBV4-1; len: 16; abundance: NA
CDR3nt: TGTGCCAGCAGTTTTGTGTATTTCGGGGAGCTGTTTTTT; CDR3aa: CASSFVYFGELFF; d_gene: NA; j_gene: TRBJ2-2; v_gene: TRBV28; len: 13; abundance: NA
CDR3nt: TGTGCCAGCAGTTTATGGGGACAGGGGGCGTCCCAAGAGACCCAGTACTTC; CDR3aa: CASSLWGQGASQETQYF; d_gene: TRBD1; j_gene: TRBJ2-5; v_gene: TRBV28; len: 17; abundance: NA
CDR3nt: TGTGCCAGCAGCTTAATAGCGGGAGGGATATCCTACAATGAGCAGTTCTTC; CDR3aa: CASSLIAGGISYNEQFF; d_gene: TRBD2; j_gene: TRBJ2-1; v_gene: TRBV7-9; len: 17; abundance: NA
CDR3nt: TGTGCCAGCAGTCGGACAGGCTACGAGCAGTACTTC; CDR3aa: CASSRTGYEQYF; d_gene: TRBD1; j_gene: TRBJ2-7; v_gene: TRBV28; len: 12; abundance: NA
CDR3nt: TGTGCCAGCAGCCCTCGGTTATCGGGAGGCGGAGGGACCGGGGAGCTGTTTTTT; CDR3aa: CASSPRLSGGGGTGELFF; d_gene: TRBD2; j_gene: TRBJ2-2; v_gene: TRBV7-9; len: 18; abundance: NA
CDR3nt: TGCGCCAGCAGCCAAGCGCGGGATAACTACGAGCAGTACTTC; CDR3aa: CASSQARDNYEQYF; d_gene: NA; j_gene: TRBJ2-7; v_gene: TRBV4-3; len: 14; abundance: NA
CDR3nt: TGTGCCAGCAGCTCGGCGGGACTAGCGGAGCAAGAGACCCAGTACTTC; CDR3aa: CASSSAGLAEQETQYF; d_gene: TRBD2; j_gene: TRBJ2-5; v_gene: TRBV11-2; len: 16; abundance: NA
CDR3nt: TGTGCCAGCAACCTACAAGCGGGAGGGTACAATGAGCAGTTCTTC; CDR3aa: CASNLQAGGYNEQFF; d_gene: TRBD2; j_gene: TRBJ2-1; v_gene: TRBV6-5; len: 15; abundance: NA
CDR3nt: TGTGCCAGCAGTTTATACAGGGATGAGACCCAGTACTTC; CDR3aa: CASSLYRDETQYF; d_gene: NA; j_gene: TRBJ2-5; v_gene: TRBV28; len: 13; abundance: NA
CDR3nt: TGTGCCAGCAGCTCTGGACGGCTAGATTCGCCGATCGCTTTCTTT; CDR3aa: CASSSGRLDSPIAFF; d_gene: NA; j_gene: TRBJ1-1; v_gene: TRBV7-9; len: 15; abundance: NA
CDR3nt: TGTGCCAGCAGCTTCTTTACAGGGGCCAATGAAAAACTGTTTTTT; CDR3aa: CASSFFTGANEKLFF; d_gene: TRBD1; j_gene: TRBJ1-4; v_gene: TRBV7-9; len: 15; abundance: NA
CDR3nt: TGTGCCAGCTCGGGAGTGGGTTCCTACAATGAGCAGTTCTTC; CDR3aa: CASSGVGSYNEQFF; d_gene: NA; j_gene: TRBJ2-1; v_gene: TRBV13; len: 14; abundance: NA
CDR3nt: TGTGCCAGCAGCTTAGGGTCTCAGGGGGCCCCTGGCTACACCTTC; CDR3aa: CASSLGSQGAPGYTF; d_gene: TRBD1; j_gene: TRBJ1-2; v_gene: TRBV7-3; len: 15; abundance: NA
CDR3nt: TGTGCCAGCTTGGACAGGGGGACTAACTATGGCTACACCTTC; CDR3aa: CASLDRGTNYGYTF; d_gene: NA; j_gene: TRBJ1-2; v_gene: TRBV12-1; len: 14; abundance: NA
CDR3nt: TGTGCCAGCAGTGAAGGGCCGGGACTCTACGAGCAGTACTTC; CDR3aa: CASSEGPGLYEQYF; d_gene: NA; j_gene: TRBJ2-7; v_gene: TRBV6-5; len: 14; abundance: NA
CDR3nt: TGTGCCAGTAGGGGTGGTAGCGGACCCTACGAGCAGTACTTC; CDR3aa: CASRGGSGPYEQYF; d_gene: NA; j_gene: TRBJ2-7; v_gene: TRBV19; len: 14; abundance: NA
CDR3nt: TGTGCCAGCAGTCCCGGGACAGGGGAAGAAAAACTGTTTTTT; CDR3aa: CASSPGTGEEKLFF; d_gene: TRBD1; j_gene: TRBJ1-4; v_gene: TRBV27; len: 14; abundance: once
CDR3nt: TGTGCCAGCAGTGAGGGCTTCCGGTCTACGCAGTATTTT; CDR3aa: CASSEGFRSTQYF; d_gene: NA; j_gene: TRBJ2-3; v_gene: TRBV25-1; len: 13; abundance: NA
CDR3nt: TGCGCCAGCAGCCCCCGGGACACCTACTACGAGCAGTACTTC; CDR3aa: CASSPRDTYYEQYF; d_gene: NA; j_gene: TRBJ2-7; v_gene: TRBV4-1; len: 14; abundance: few
CDR3nt: TGCGCCAGCAGCCAAGAGGAAAACGGGGACGGCGAGCAGTACTTC; CDR3aa: CASSQEENGDGEQYF; d_gene: NA; j_gene: TRBJ2-7; v_gene: TRBV4-1; len: 15; abundance: NA
CDR3nt: TGTGCCAGCAGTTCACAGGGTCCCTATGGCTACACCTTC; CDR3aa: CASSSQGPYGYTF; d_gene: NA; j_gene: TRBJ1-2; v_gene: TRBV28; len: 13; abundance: NA
CDR3nt: TGTGCCAGCAGCACATGGGAACTCAATGAAAAACTGTTTTTT; CDR3aa: CASSTWELNEKLFF; d_gene: NA; j_gene: TRBJ1-4; v_gene: TRBV5-5; len: 14; abundance: NA
CDR3nt: TGTGCCAGCAGTGAAGAGGGGACAGGGGGCTATGCGCAGTACTTC; CDR3aa: CASSEEGTGGYAQYF; d_gene: TRBD1; j_gene: TRBJ2-7; v_gene: TRBV27; len: 15; abundance: NA
CDR3nt: TGCGCCAGCAGCTTGTTAGTTAGCCGCTCCTACAATGAGCAGTTCTTC; CDR3aa: CASSLLVSRSYNEQFF; d_gene: NA; j_gene: TRBJ2-1; v_gene: TRBV5-1; len: 16; abundance: NA
CDR3nt: TGTGCCAGCAGCTTAGGACAAGCGGTGATCGTCACAGATACGCAGTATTTT; CDR3aa: CASSLGQAVIVTDTQYF; d_gene: NA; j_gene: TRBJ2-3; v_gene: TRBV7-8; len: 17; abundance: NA
CDR3nt: TGTGCCAGCAGCGTGTTCGGCGGGGCAACTAATGAAAAACTGTTTTTT; CDR3aa: CASSVFGGATNEKLFF; d_gene: NA; j_gene: TRBJ1-4; v_gene: TRBV9; len: 16; abundance: NA
CDR3nt: TGTGCCAGCAGCTTTTCCGCCCACGAGCAGTACTTC; CDR3aa: CASSFSAHEQYF; d_gene: NA; j_gene: TRBJ2-7; v_gene: TRBV5-6; len: 12; abundance: NA
CDR3nt: TGTGCCAGCAGCTTAAATGGTGGACGGGAGTTCCCAGATACGCAGTATTTT; CDR3aa: CASSLNGGREFPDTQYF; d_gene: NA; j_gene: TRBJ2-3; v_gene: TRBV11-1; len: 17; abundance: NA
CDR3nt: TGTGCCACCAGCAGAGATATGGCCCAGCGGGGAGTCTACGAGCAGTACTTC; CDR3aa: CATSRDMAQRGVYEQYF; d_gene: TRBD2; j_gene: TRBJ2-7; v_gene: TRBV15; len: 17; abundance: NA
CDR3nt: TGTGCTAGCAGCCGGACAGAATACACTGAAGCTTTCTTT; CDR3aa: CASSRTEYTEAFF; d_gene: NA; j_gene: TRBJ1-1; v_gene: TRBV7-7; len: 13; abundance: NA
CDR3nt: TGCGCCAGCAGTGAGAGGGTTAACGGTAACACTGAAGCTTTCTTT; CDR3aa: CASSERVNGNTEAFF; d_gene: NA; j_gene: TRBJ1-1; v_gene: TRBV10-2; len: 15; abundance: NA
CDR3nt: TGTGCCAGCAGCTTAGCGGGGACAGGCTATGGCTACACCTTC; CDR3aa: CASSLAGTGYGYTF; d_gene: TRBD1; j_gene: TRBJ1-2; v_gene: TRBV7-9; len: 14; abundance: NA
CDR3nt: TGTGCCTGGAGTGTTACAGTTAACAATGAGCAGTTCTTC; CDR3aa: CAWSVTVNNEQFF; d_gene: NA; j_gene: TRBJ2-1; v_gene: TRBV30; len: 13; abundance: NA
CDR3nt: TGCGCCAGCAGCTTAGGGACAGGGGGCAGGGCATCTGAAGCTTTCTTT; CDR3aa: CASSLGTGGRASEAFF; d_gene: TRBD1; j_gene: TRBJ1-1; v_gene: TRBV5-1; len: 16; abundance: NA
CDR3nt: TGTGCCAGCAGCCAAGACGGCAGCCAAGAGACCCAGTACTTC; CDR3aa: CASSQDGSQETQYF; d_gene: NA; j_gene: TRBJ2-5; v_gene: TRBV14; len: 14; abundance: NA
CDR3nt: TGTGCCAGCAGTCCCGAGGGCAGGGGGGTGGAGCCCCTCCACTTT; CDR3aa: CASSPEGRGVEPLHF; d_gene: TRBD1; j_gene: TRBJ1-6; v_gene: TRBV27; len: 15; abundance: NA
CDR3nt: TGCGCCAGCAGACATAAGTACGGGACAGGCTACGAGCAGTACTTC; CDR3aa: CASRHKYGTGYEQYF; d_gene: TRBD1; j_gene: TRBJ2-7; v_gene: TRBV5-1; len: 15; abundance: medium-sized
CDR3nt: TGTGCCAGCAGCTTGGAGGGTGGGGCGGCTAACTATGGCTACACCTTC; CDR3aa: CASSLEGGAANYGYTF; d_gene: NA; j_gene: TRBJ1-2; v_gene: TRBV7-9; len: 16; abundance: NA
CDR3nt: TGTGCCAGCAGCTTAGCAAAGACAGGGGGCGCGAACGAAAAACTGTTTTTT; CDR3aa: CASSLAKTGGANEKLFF; d_gene: TRBD1; j_gene: TRBJ1-4; v_gene: TRBV7-9; len: 17; abundance: NA
CDR3nt: TGTGCCATCAGGGGGAAGAGCTCCTACAATGAGCAGTTCTTC; CDR3aa: CAIRGKSSYNEQFF; d_gene: NA; j_gene: TRBJ2-1; v_gene: TRBV10-3; len: 14; abundance: few
CDR3nt: TGTGCCTGGAGTCAGTCTCTAGCCAAAAACATTCAGTACTTC; CDR3aa: CAWSQSLAKNIQYF; d_gene: NA; j_gene: TRBJ2-4; v_gene: TRBV30; len: 14; abundance: NA
CDR3nt: TGTGCCAGCAGCGGTGGTACTAGCGGGAGCAGCGATGAGCAGTTCTTC; CDR3aa: CASSGGTSGSSDEQFF; d_gene: TRBD2; j_gene: TRBJ2-1; v_gene: TRBV11-3; len: 16; abundance: NA
CDR3nt: TGTGCCAGCAGCGCAGACGGTCTAGGTGAGCAGTTCTTC; CDR3aa: CASSADGLGEQFF; d_gene: NA; j_gene: TRBJ2-1; v_gene: TRBV11-1; len: 13; abundance: NA